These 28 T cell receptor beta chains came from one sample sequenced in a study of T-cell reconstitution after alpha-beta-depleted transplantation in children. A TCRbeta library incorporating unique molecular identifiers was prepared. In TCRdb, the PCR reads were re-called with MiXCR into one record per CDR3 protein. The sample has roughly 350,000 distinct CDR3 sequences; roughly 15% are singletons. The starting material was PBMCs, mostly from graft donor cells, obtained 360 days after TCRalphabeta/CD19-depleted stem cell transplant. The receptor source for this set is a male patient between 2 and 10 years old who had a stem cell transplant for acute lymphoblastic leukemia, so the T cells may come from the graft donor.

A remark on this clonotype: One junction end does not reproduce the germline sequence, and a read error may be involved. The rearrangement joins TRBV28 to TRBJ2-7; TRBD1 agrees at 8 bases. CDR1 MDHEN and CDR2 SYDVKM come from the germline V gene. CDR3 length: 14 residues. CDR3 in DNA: TGTGCCAGCGCCCAAGAGGGCAGGGGGCTTCTGACCTTCTTC. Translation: CASAQEGRGLLTFF.

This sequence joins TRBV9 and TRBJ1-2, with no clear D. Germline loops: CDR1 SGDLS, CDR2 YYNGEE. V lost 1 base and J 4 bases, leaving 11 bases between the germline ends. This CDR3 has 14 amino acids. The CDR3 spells CASSVSEGGYGYTF. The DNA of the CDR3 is TGTGCCAGCAGCGTATCGGAGGGCGGCTATGGCTACACCTTC.

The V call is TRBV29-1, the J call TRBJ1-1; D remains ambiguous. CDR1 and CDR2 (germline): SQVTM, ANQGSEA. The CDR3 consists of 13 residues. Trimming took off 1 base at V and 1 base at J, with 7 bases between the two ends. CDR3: CSVEAPRNTEAFF. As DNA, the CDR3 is TGCAGCGTTGAAGCTCCAAGGAACACTGAAGCTTTCTTT. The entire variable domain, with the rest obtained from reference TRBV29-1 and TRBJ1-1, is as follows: SAVISQKPSRDICQRGTSLTIQCQVDSQVTMMFWYRQQPGQSLTLIATANQGSEATYESGFVIDKFPISRPNLTFSTLTVSNMSPEDSSIYLCSVEAPRNTEAFFGQGTRLTVV.

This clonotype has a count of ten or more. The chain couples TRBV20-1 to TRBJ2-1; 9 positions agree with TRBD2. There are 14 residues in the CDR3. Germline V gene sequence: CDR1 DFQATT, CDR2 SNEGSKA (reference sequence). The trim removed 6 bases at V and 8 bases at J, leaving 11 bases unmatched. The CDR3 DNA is TGCAGTGCCACCCCTGGCGGGAGGGCCGATGAGCAGTTCTTC. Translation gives CSATPGGRADEQFF.

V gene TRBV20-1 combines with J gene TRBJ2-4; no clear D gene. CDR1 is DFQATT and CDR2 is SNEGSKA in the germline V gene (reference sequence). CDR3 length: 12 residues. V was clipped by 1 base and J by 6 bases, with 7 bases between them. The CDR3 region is CSARGTGNIQYF. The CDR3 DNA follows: TGCAGTGCTAGAGGTACGGGAAACATTCAGTACTTC.

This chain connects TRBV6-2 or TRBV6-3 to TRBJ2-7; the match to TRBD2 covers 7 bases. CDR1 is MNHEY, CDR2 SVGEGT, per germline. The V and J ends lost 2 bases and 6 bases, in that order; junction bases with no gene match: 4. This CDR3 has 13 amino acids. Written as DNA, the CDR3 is TGTGCCAGCAGTTACGGGGGACTACGCGAGCAGTACTTC. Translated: CASSYGGLREQYF.

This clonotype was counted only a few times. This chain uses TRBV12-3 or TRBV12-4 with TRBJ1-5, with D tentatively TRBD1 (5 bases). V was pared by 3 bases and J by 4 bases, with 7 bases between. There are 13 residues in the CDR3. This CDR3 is CASSFDRNQPQHF. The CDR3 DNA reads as TGTGCCAGCAGTTTTGACAGAAATCAGCCCCAGCATTTT.

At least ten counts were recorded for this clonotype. CDR3 in amino acids: CSVAPRETQYF. The CDR3 DNA follows: TGCAGCGTGGCCCCTCGGGAGACCCAGTACTTC. The rearrangement links TRBV29-1 to TRBJ2-5; D gene ambiguous. CDR1 and CDR2 from the germline V gene are SQVTM and ANQGSEA. V lost 6 bases to trimming and J lost 5 bases, with 10 bases between them. The CDR3 consists of 11 residues.

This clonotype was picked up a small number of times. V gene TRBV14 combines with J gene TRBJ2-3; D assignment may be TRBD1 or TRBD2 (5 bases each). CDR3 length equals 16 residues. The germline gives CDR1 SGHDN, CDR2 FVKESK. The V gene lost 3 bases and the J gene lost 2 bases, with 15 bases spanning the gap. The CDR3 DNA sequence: TGTGCCAGCAGCCACCGTGGGACCAGGGTCACAGATACGCAGTATTTT. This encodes CASSHRGTRVTDTQYF.

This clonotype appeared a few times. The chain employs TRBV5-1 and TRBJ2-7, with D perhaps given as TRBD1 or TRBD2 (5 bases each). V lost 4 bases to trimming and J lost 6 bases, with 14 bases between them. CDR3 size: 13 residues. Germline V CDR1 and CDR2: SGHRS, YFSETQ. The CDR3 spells CASSPEGTGEQYF. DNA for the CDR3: TGCGCCAGCAGCCCGGAAGGGACCGGCGAGCAGTACTTC.

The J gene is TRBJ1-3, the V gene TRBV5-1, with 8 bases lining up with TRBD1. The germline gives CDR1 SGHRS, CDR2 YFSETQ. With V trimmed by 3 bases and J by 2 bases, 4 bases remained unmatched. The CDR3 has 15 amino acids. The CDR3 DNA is TGCGCCAGCAGCTATGGGACAGGCCCTGGAAACACCATATATTTT. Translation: CASSYGTGPGNTIYF.

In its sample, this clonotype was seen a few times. The CDR3 spells CAISLGQGVQETQYF. Here the CDR3 DNA reads TGTGCCATCAGCCTGGGACAGGGGGTACAAGAGACCCAGTACTTC. This chain connects TRBV10-3 to TRBJ2-5; 11 nucleotides align to TRBD1. The CDR3 loop spans 15 amino acids. CDR1 is ENHRY and CDR2 is SYGVKD in the germline V gene. With V trimmed by 6 bases and J by 2 bases, 5 bases remained unmatched.

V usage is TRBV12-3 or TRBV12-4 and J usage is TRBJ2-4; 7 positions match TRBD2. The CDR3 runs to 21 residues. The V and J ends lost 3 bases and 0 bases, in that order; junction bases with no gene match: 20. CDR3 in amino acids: CASSFVTSAYVKLIAKNIQYF. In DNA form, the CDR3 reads TGTGCCAGCAGTTTTGTTACTAGCGCATATGTTAAACTAATAGCCAAAAACATTCAGTACTTC.

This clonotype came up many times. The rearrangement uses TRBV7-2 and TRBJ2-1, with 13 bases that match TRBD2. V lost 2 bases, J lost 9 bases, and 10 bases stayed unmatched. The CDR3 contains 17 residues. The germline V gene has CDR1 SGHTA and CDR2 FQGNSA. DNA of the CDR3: TGTGCCAGCAGCTTACCTCCCGGACTAGCGGGAGTGGTTGAGCAGTTCTTC. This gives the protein CASSLPPGLAGVVEQFF.

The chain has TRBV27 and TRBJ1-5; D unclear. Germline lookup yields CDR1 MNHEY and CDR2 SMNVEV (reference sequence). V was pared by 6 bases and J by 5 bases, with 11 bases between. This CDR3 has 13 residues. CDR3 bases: TGTGCCAGCAGCCGGACGGAGTATCAGCCCCAGCATTTT. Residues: CASSRTEYQPQHF.

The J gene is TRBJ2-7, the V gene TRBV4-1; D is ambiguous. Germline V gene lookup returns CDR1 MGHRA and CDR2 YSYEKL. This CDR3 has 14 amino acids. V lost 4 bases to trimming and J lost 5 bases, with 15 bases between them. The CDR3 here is CASSLRPIGDEQYF. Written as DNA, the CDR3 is TGCGCCAGCAGCCTACGCCCTATTGGGGACGAGCAGTACTTC.

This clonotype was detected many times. CDR3 DNA sequence: TGTGCCAGCAGTTTATGGGGCCTCCCCGGCGGCTACGAGCAGTACTTC. Its translation: CASSLWGLPGGYEQYF. This chain connects TRBV28 to TRBJ2-7; unclear D gene. The CDR3 runs 16 residues. V lost 0 bases, J lost 3 bases, and 15 bases lay in between. Germline-derived CDR1 and CDR2 are MDHEN and SYDVKM.

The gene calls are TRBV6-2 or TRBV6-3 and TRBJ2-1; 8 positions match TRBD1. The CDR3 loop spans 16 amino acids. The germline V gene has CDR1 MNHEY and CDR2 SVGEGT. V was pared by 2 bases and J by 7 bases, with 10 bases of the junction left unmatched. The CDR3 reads CASSYQQGTGKNEQFF. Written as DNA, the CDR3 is TGTGCCAGCAGTTACCAGCAAGGGACAGGTAAAAATGAGCAGTTCTTC.

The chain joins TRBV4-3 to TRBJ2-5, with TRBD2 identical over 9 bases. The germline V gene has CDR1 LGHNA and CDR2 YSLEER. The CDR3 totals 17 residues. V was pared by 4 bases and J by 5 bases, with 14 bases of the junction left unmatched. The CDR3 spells CASSPSPVASGVETQYF. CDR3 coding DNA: TGCGCCAGCAGCCCTTCCCCGGTGGCTAGCGGGGTGGAGACCCAGTACTTC.

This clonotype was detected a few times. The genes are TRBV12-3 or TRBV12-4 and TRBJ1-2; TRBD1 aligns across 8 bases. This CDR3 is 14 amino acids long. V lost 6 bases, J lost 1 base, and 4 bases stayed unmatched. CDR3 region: CASRGQGRNYGYTF. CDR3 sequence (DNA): TGTGCCAGCAGAGGACAGGGCCGTAACTATGGCTACACCTTC.

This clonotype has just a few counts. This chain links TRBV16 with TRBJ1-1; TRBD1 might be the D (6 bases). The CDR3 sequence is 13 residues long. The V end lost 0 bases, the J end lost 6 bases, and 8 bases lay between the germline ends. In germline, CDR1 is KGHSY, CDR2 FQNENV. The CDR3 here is CASSQSHRAEAFF. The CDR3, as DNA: TGTGCCAGCAGCCAATCTCACAGGGCTGAAGCTTTCTTT.

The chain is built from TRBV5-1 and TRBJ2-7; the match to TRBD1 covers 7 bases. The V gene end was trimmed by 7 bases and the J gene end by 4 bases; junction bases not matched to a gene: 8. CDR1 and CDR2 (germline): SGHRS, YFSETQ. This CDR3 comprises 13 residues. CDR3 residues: CASSTGRRYEQYF. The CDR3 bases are TGCGCCAGCTCGACAGGGAGACGGTACGAGCAGTACTTC.

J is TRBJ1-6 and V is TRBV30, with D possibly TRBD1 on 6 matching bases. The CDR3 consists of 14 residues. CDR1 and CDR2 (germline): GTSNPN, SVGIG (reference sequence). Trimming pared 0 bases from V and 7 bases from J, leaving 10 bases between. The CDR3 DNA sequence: TGTGCCTGGAGTGTAGGGGGATACAATTCACCCCTCCACTTT. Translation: CAWSVGGYNSPLHF. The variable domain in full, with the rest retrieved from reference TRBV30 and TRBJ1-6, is SQTIHQWPATLVQPVGSPLSLECTVEGTSNPNLYWYRQAAGRGLQLLFYSVGIGQISSEVPQNLSASRPQDRQFILSSKKLLLSDSGFYLCAWSVGGYNSPLHFGNGTRLTVT.

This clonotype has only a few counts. The CDR3 sequence: CASSQGVPQGAQETQYF. In DNA form, the CDR3 reads TGCGCCAGCAGCCAAGGGGTCCCACAGGGGGCCCAAGAGACCCAGTACTTC. This rearrangement joins TRBV4-3 to TRBJ2-5, with TRBD1 matching over 9 bases. Per germline, CDR1 LGHNA and CDR2 YSLEER. This CDR3 comprises 17 residues. V was pared by 1 base and J by 1 base, with 7 bases of the junction left unmatched.

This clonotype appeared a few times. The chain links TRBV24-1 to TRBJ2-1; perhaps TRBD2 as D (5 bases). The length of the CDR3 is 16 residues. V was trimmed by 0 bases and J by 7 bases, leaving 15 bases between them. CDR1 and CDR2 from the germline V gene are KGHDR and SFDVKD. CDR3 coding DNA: TGTGCCACCAGTGATTTGAGCGTATCGACGGGGAATGAGCAGTTCTTC. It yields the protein CATSDLSVSTGNEQFF.

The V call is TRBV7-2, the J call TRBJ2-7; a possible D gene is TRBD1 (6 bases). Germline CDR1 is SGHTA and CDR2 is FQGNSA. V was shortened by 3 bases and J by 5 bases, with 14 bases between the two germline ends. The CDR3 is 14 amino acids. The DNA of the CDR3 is TGTGCCAGCAGCTTCCTGACCAGGGGCCACGAGCAGTACTTC. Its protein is CASSFLTRGHEQYF.

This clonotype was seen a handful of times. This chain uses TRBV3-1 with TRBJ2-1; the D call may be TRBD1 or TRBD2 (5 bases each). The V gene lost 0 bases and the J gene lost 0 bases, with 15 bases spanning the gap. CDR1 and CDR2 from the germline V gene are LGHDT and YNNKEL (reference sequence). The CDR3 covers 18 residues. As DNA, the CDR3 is TGTGCCAGCAGCCAAGATGGGGGTCACCCGAGCTCCTACAATGAGCAGTTCTTC. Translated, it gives CASSQDGGHPSSYNEQFF.

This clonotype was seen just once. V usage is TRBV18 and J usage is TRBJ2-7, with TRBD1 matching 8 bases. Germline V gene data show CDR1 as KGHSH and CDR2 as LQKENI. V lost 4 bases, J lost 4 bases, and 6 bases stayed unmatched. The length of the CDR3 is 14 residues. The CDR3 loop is CASSQDRVSYEQYF. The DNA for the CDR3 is TGTGCCAGCTCACAGGACAGGGTTTCATACGAGCAGTACTTC.